Each of the 12 T cell receptor beta chains below was sequenced from the same sample in a study of blood T cell repertoires in COVID-19. Method: immunoSEQ multiplex PCR; TCRdb's copy keeps in-frame clones and lacks some. The sample has roughly 250,000 clones, approximately 88% seen once. The specimen sequenced was PBMCs or T cells enriched from blood (not recorded which). The receptors stem from a woman aged 40 to 50 who had been exposed to COVID-19.

The gene calls are TRBV4-2 and TRBJ2-5; maybe TRBD2 (5 bases). V lost 0 bases to trimming and J lost 5 bases, with 10 bases between them. The CDR3 is 14 residues long. The V gene's germline CDR1 is LGHNA and CDR2 YNFKEQ. CDR3 DNA sequence: TGTGCCAGCAGCCAAGAAACTCCGGGGGAGACCCAGTACTTC. Protein: CASSQETPGETQYF.

V gene TRBV5-1 combines with J gene TRBJ1-5; TRBD1 aligns across 7 bases. The germline gives CDR1 SGHRS, CDR2 YFSETQ. Germline trimming cut 0 bases from V and 3 bases from J; bases unmatched to any gene: 3. The CDR3 consists of 15 residues. The CDR3 is CASSLDRGVNQPQHF. CDR3 nucleotide sequence: TGCGCCAGCAGCTTGGACAGGGGTGTCAATCAGCCCCAGCATTTT.

V and J are TRBV3-1 (or the pseudogene TRBV3-2) and TRBJ2-2, with 11 bases matching TRBD2. V shed 4 bases and J 4 bases; nucleotides not matched to a gene: 5. Per germline, CDR1 LGHDT and CDR2 YNNKEL (reference sequence). CDR3 length: 16 residues. The CDR3 protein is CASSPRLAGTTGELFF. CDR3 DNA sequence: TGTGCCAGCAGCCCTAGACTAGCGGGGACCACCGGGGAGCTGTTTTTT.

This chain uses TRBV7-8 with TRBJ2-7, with a weak D call TRBD1 (6 bases). V lost 5 bases and J lost 6, with 20 bases in between. The CDR3 totals 15 residues. CDR1 and CDR2 (germline): SGHVS, FQNEAQ. Here the CDR3 reads CASSPRTDLGPEQYF. The CDR3 region has the DNA TGTGCCAGCAGCCCCCGGACAGACTTGGGCCCCGAGCAGTACTTC.

The chain recombines TRBV28 with TRBJ1-1, with 8 nucleotides matching TRBD1. Germline loops: CDR1 MDHEN, CDR2 SYDVKM. This CDR3 has 17 residues. V shed 7 bases and J 0 bases; nucleotides not matched to a gene: 13. In DNA form, the CDR3 reads TGTGCCAGCAAAAAAAGGACAGGGATCCTTATGAACACTGAAGCTTTCTTT. This translates into CASKKRTGILMNTEAFF.

The V and J genes are TRBV10-3 and TRBJ1-2, with D perhaps TRBD1 (6 bases). V dropped 0 bases and J dropped 6 bases, with 11 bases sitting between them. The germline CDR1 and CDR2 sequences are ENHRY and SYGVKD. The CDR3 totals 14 residues. The CDR3 region is CAISESGAVNGYTF. DNA for the CDR3: TGTGCCATCAGTGAGTCGGGGGCGGTCAATGGCTACACCTTC.

The chain employs TRBV2 and TRBJ1-1; 7 nucleotides align to TRBD1. V dropped 6 bases and J dropped 5; count of bases not matched to a gene: 0. The germline V gene has CDR1 SNHLY and CDR2 FYNNEI. This CDR3 has 11 amino acids. The CDR3 nucleotides read TGTGCCAGCAGACAGGGGACTGAAGCTTTCTTT. Protein product: CASRQGTEAFF.

This clone has a single count. The chain uses TRBV9 and TRBJ1-2, with D possibly TRBD1 on 6 matching bases. CDR1 is SGDLS and CDR2 is YYNGEE in the germline V gene. The CDR3 spans 13 residues. The V and J ends lost 0 bases and 3 bases respectively, with 6 bases between them. CDR3 nucleotides: TGTGCCAGCAGCGTAGACAGGGACTATGGCTACACCTTC. Protein: CASSVDRDYGYTF.

This clone appeared a few times. The J gene is TRBJ2-1, the V gene TRBV7-9; TRBD2 matches 14 bases. Unmatched junction bases numbered 14, after V lost 5 bases and J lost 8 bases. Germline CDR1 and CDR2: SEHNR and FQNEAQ (reference sequence). This CDR3 comprises 18 residues. The CDR3, as DNA: TGTGCCAGCAGCCCCCTGTATGGACTAGCGGGAGGCGGGGATGAGCAGTTCTTC. The encoded protein is CASSPLYGLAGGGDEQFF.

This sequence joins TRBV6-5 and TRBJ1-2; tentative D call: TRBD1 (6 bases). Trimming removed 0 bases at V and 9 bases at J, with 20 bases between. Germline CDR1 reads MNHEY; CDR2 reads SVGAGI. This CDR3 region has 16 residues. For the CDR3, the DNA is TGTGCCAGCAGTTACTCTCCCCGGACAGCGCTATGGAGCTACACCTTC. The encoded protein is CASSYSPRTALWSYTF.

This rearrangement joins TRBV6-5 to TRBJ1-1; D is unresolved. Trimming shortened V by 5 bases and J by 1 base, and 14 bases separated the two germline ends. Germline V lookup: CDR1 MNHEY, CDR2 SVGAGI. The CDR3 runs 15 residues. This CDR3 reads CASSRGPFTNTEAFF. The CDR3 coding sequence is TGTGCCAGCAGTCGAGGCCCTTTTACGAACACTGAAGCTTTCTTT.

The sample holds one count of this clone. The sample holds other DNA sequences that translate to the same CDR3. The chain carries TRBV15 and TRBJ2-1; maybe TRBD2 (6 bases). This CDR3 is built from 14 residues. V dropped 6 bases and J dropped 2 bases, with 11 bases sitting between them. From germline, CDR1 is LNHNV and CDR2 YYDKDF (reference sequence). The CDR3 loop is CATSLRDPYNEQFF. The CDR3 DNA is TGTGCCACCAGTCTGCGGGACCCCTACAATGAGCAGTTCTTC.